The 13 T cell receptor beta chains reported below all come from one sample, sequenced in a study of identical twins. From the 5' RACE reads, TCRdb called clonotypes with MiXCR, one entry per CDR3 protein. The table lists roughly 280,000 distinct CDR3 sequences, around 9.7% of them singletons. This same sample was also taken into another study, of yellow fever vaccine responses in identical twins.

Sequenced sample: CD8+ T cells sorted from blood. Receptors were obtained from a woman younger than 35 in good health.

There are many counts of this clonotype. The chain carries TRBV28 and TRBJ2-3, with D unclear. Trimming cost V 10 bases and J 2 bases, with 7 bases left between them. CDR3 length equals 11 residues. Looked up from germline, CDR1 is MDHEN and CDR2 is SYDVKM. For the CDR3, the DNA is TGTGCCACCCAGGCCACAGATACGCAGTATTTT. The encoded protein is CATQATDTQYF.

This clonotype came up a few times. This sequence joins TRBV4-2 and TRBJ2-6, with D maybe TRBD1 (5 bases). This CDR3 is built from 15 residues. Germline assignment: CDR1 LGHNA and CDR2 YNFKEQ. Deletions cut 0 bases from V and 7 bases from J, with 10 bases between. The DNA of the CDR3 is TGTGCCAGCAGCCAAGATCAGGGATTAGCCAACGTCCTGACTTTC. Protein: CASSQDQGLANVLTF.

The chain uses TRBV3-1 and TRBJ2-3; 8 bases agree with TRBD2. After removal of 5 bases from V and 0 bases from J, the junction contained 4 bases not matched to a gene. Per the germline V gene, CDR1 is LGHDT and CDR2 is YNNKEL (reference sequence). This CDR3 region has 15 residues. CDR3 loop: CASSYPSGSTDTQYF. The CDR3 DNA reads as TGTGCCAGCAGCTACCCTAGCGGGAGCACAGATACGCAGTATTTT.

In its sample, this clonotype was seen many times. The chain employs TRBV10-3 and TRBJ2-1; 7 bases align to TRBD1. From germline, CDR1 is ENHRY and CDR2 SYGVKD. V was pared by 3 bases and J by 2 bases, with 7 bases of the junction left unmatched. The CDR3 runs 16 residues. CDR3: CAISDLQGETYNEQFF. The CDR3 DNA reads as TGTGCCATCAGTGATCTGCAGGGGGAGACCTACAATGAGCAGTTCTTC.

This clonotype has more than one count but fewer than ten. This sequence joins TRBV7-9 and TRBJ2-7; D may correspond to TRBD1 or TRBD2 (6 bases each). V lost 2 bases, J lost 5 bases, and 13 bases lay in between. The CDR3 has 14 residues. Germline V gives CDR1 SEHNR, CDR2 FQNEAQ (reference sequence). The CDR3 protein is CASSLYAGEDEQYF. In DNA form, the CDR3 reads TGTGCCAGCAGCTTATACGCAGGGGAGGACGAGCAGTACTTC.

This clonotype was recorded a few times. The gene calls are TRBV12-3 or TRBV12-4 and TRBJ2-1; TRBD2 agrees at 9 bases. This CDR3 contains 15 residues. V dropped 9 bases and J dropped 5; count of bases not matched to a gene: 11. CDR3: CASTTRASGDNEQFF. DNA for the CDR3: TGTGCCAGTACTACGCGGGCTAGCGGGGACAATGAGCAGTTCTTC.

The chain is built from TRBV6-2 or TRBV6-3 and TRBJ2-1; no clear D gene. CDR1 and CDR2 (germline): MNHEY, SVGEGT. The length of the CDR3 is 12 residues. V lost 2 bases and J lost 12, with 11 bases in between. This chain's CDR3 is CASSYPPPSQFF. The CDR3 DNA follows: TGTGCCAGCAGTTACCCCCCCCCATCGCAGTTCTTC.

This clonotype was picked up a small number of times. The chain carries TRBV28 and TRBJ2-5, with TRBD1 matching 7 bases. Germline V gene data show CDR1 as MDHEN and CDR2 as SYDVKM. This CDR3 has 14 amino acids. The V and J ends lost 0 bases and 2 bases, in that order; junction bases with no gene match: 0. The CDR3 reads CASSLWGQQETQYF. CDR3 nucleotide sequence: TGTGCCAGCAGTTTATGGGGACAGCAAGAGACCCAGTACTTC.

The V gene is TRBV28, the J gene TRBJ2-1, with D hard to call. This CDR3 is 13 amino acids long. From germline, CDR1 is MDHEN and CDR2 SYDVKM. Trimming took 3 bases from V and 8 from J, leaving 11 bases between them. CDR3 sequence (DNA): TGTGCCAGCAGTTTGAGGATTCGGGATGAGCAGTTCTTC. It translates to CASSLRIRDEQFF.

This chain uses TRBV11-2 with TRBJ2-3, with 15 bases lining up with TRBD2. J lost 1 base, V lost 4 bases, and 6 bases had no gene match. The CDR3 extends over 18 amino acids. Germline CDR1 reads SGHAT; CDR2 reads FQNNGV. The DNA for the CDR3 is TGTGCCAGCAGCTCTGGACTAGCGGGAGGGCCAGGCACAGATACGCAGTATTTT. The encoded protein is CASSSGLAGGPGTDTQYF.

The gene calls are TRBV3-1 and TRBJ2-2; D is perhaps TRBD1 (5 bases). Germline-derived CDR1 and CDR2 are LGHDT and YNNKEL (reference sequence). CDR3 length: 12 residues. V was cut by 5 bases and J by 7 bases, with 8 bases left in between. This CDR3 is CASSYRIGELFF. The CDR3, as DNA: TGTGCCAGCAGCTACAGGATCGGGGAGCTGTTTTTT.

This clonotype was detected many times. The chain's CDR3 is CASSSTLLTGELFF. As DNA, the CDR3 is TGTGCCAGCAGTTCGACCCTCCTCACCGGGGAGCTGTTTTTT. The rearrangement uses TRBV12-3 or TRBV12-4 and TRBJ2-2; D unclear. The CDR3 contains 14 residues. V lost 4 bases and J 4 bases, leaving 10 bases between the germline ends.

This clonotype came up a few times. This sequence joins TRBV10-3 and TRBJ2-6; perhaps TRBD2 as D (6 bases). Trimming left V 3 bases short and J 0 bases short, with 12 bases between. CDR3 length equals 17 residues. Per germline, CDR1 ENHRY and CDR2 SYGVKD. This chain's CDR3 is CAISEREVSSGANVLTF. CDR3 coding DNA: TGTGCCATCAGTGAAAGGGAGGTGAGCTCTGGGGCCAACGTCCTGACTTTC.